This T cell receptor beta chain was captured by sequencing in a study of T cell repertoires in cytomegalovirus infection. Study details: Recently identified HLA-C-restricted CMV epitopes were among the peptides used. Both a matching HLA type and CMV infection were indicated by public TCR beta signatures. Study-wide points: Based on cumulative public TCR beta family frequency, carriers of CMV plus the relevant HLA were identified. Clonotype analysis showed dominance of the ex vivo response by HLA-C-restricted CMV-specific TCR beta clonotypes.

Note on this clonotype: Antigen specificity is unknown.

MiXCR, run by TCRdb on the reads, gives a single entry per CDR3 protein. The sample records 550,000 to 850,000 distinct CDR3 sequences, 30% to 35% being singletons. This CDR3 region has 15 residues. Germline CDR1 ENHRY, CDR2 SYGVKD. The germline V and J ends were trimmed by 6 bases and 5 bases, with 20 bases remaining between them. The clonotype originates from a human donor in good health (CMV status not recorded). Some clones in this sample may be carry-over from other donors' samples. The material was cultured PBMCs, obtained from culture after CMV antigen stimulation. This chain joins TRBV10-3 and TRBJ2-7; D is uncertain. Here the CDR3 reads CAISYSPRTSDEQYF. Written as DNA, the CDR3 is TGTGCCATCAGCTACTCCCCCCGAACGAGTGACGAGCAGTACTTC.